What follows is one T cell receptor beta chain and its context. The source of the sample is a study of T cell changes during pregnancy in multiple sclerosis. V was shortened by 1 base and J by 6 bases, with 9 bases between the two germline ends. This CDR3 comprises 14 residues. Germline CDR1 SEHNR, CDR2 FQNEAQ (reference sequence). Using immunoSEQ multiplex PCR, the repertoire was profiled, and TCRdb retains in-frame clones only, with some absent. The data show 70,000 to 75,000 clones, more than 80% seen once. The sequence was obtained from a female donor in good health, enrolled as a control in a pregnancy study. Sequences were derived from peripheral blood, sampled in the second trimester of pregnancy. The gene calls are TRBV7-9 and TRBJ2-2; D is ambiguous. The CDR3 loop is CASSLVMAAGELFF. In DNA form, the CDR3 reads TGTGCCAGCAGCTTAGTAATGGCGGCCGGGGAGCTGTTTTTT.